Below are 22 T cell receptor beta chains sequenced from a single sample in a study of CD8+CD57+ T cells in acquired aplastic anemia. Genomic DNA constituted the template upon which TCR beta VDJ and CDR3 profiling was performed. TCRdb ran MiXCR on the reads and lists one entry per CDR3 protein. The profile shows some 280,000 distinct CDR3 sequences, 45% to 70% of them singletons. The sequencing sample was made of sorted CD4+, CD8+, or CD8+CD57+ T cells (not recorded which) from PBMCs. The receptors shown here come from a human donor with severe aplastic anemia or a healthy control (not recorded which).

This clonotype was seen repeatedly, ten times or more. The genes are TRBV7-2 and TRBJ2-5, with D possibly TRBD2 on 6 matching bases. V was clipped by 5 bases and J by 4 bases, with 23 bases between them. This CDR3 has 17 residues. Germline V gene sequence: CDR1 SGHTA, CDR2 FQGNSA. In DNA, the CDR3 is TGTGCCAGCAGCCCCACGGAGGGTTGGGGGGTATCAGAGACCCAGTACTTC. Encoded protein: CASSPTEGWGVSETQYF. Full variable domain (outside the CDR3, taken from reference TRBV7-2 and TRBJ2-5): GAGVSQSPSNKVTEKGKDVELRCDPISGHTALYWYRQSLGQGLEFLIYFQGNSAPDKSGLPSDRFSAERTGGSVSTLTIQRTQQEDSAVYLCASSPTEGWGVSETQYFGPGTRLLVL.

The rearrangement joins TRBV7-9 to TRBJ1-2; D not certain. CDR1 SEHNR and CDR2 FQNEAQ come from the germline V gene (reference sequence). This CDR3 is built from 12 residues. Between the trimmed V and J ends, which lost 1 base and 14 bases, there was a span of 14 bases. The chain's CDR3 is CASSLVKEGCTF. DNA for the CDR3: TGTGCCAGCAGCTTAGTGAAGGAGGGTTGTACCTTC.

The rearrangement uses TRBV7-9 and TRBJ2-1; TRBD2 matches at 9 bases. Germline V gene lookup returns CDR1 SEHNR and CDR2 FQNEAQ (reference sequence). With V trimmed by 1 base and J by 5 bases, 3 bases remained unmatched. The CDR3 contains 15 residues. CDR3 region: CASSLVGGGDNEQFF. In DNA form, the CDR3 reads TGTGCCAGCAGCTTAGTGGGCGGGGGGGACAATGAGCAGTTCTTC.

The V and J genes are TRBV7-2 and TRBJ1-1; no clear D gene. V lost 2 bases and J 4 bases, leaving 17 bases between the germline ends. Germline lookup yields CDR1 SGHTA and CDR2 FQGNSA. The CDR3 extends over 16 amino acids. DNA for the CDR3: TGTGCCAGCAGCTTATTGGCCCACAGACTGAGCACTGAAGCTTTCTTT. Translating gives CASSLLAHRLSTEAFF.

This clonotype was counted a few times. CDR3 protein: CASFGTSTGVFHEQYF. The CDR3 DNA is TGTGCCAGCTTCGGTACTTCGACAGGAGTATTCCACGAGCAGTACTTC. V gene TRBV7-9 combines with J gene TRBJ2-7; a weak D match, TRBD1 (6 bases). In germline, CDR1 is SEHNR, CDR2 FQNEAQ (reference sequence). The CDR3 runs 16 residues. V was shortened by 8 bases and J by 5 bases, with 25 bases between the two germline ends.

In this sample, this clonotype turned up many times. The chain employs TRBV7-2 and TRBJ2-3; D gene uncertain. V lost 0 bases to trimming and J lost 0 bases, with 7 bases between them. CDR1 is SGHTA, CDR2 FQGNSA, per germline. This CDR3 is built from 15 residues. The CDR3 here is CASSLALDSTDTQYF. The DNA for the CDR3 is TGTGCCAGCAGCTTAGCCTTAGATAGCACAGATACGCAGTATTTT.

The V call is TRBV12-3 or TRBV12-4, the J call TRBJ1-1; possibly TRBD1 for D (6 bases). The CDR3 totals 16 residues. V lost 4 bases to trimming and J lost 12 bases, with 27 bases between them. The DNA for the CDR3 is TGTGCCAGCAGTTCCGACGCCGGGACAAGGAAGGTAGAACCTTTCTTT. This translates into CASSSDAGTRKVEPFF.

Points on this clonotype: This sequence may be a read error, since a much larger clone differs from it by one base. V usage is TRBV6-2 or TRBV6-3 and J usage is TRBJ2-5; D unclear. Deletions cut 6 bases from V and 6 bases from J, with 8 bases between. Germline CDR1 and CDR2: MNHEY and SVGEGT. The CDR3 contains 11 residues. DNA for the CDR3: TGTGCCAGCAGATTAGGAAAGACCCAGTACTTC. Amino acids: CASRLGKTQYF.

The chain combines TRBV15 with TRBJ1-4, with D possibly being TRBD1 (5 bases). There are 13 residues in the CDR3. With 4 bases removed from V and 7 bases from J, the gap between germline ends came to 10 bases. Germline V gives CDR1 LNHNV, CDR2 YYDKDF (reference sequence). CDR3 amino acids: CATSNRQSEKLFF. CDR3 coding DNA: TGTGCCACCAGCAACCGACAGAGTGAAAAACTGTTTTTT.

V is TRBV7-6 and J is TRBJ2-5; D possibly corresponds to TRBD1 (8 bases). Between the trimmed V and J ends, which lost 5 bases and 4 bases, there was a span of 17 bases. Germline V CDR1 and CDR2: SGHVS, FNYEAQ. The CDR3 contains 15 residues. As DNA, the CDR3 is TGTGCCAGCAGCACAGGGGGGGGCGGGAGAGAGACCCAGTACTTC. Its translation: CASSTGGGGRETQYF.

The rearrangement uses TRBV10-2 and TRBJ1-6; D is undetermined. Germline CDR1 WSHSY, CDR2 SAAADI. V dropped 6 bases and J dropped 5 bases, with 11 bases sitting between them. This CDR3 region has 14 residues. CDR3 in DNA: TGCGCCAGCAGCGCATTGGCCGATAATTCACCCCTCCACTTT. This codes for CASSALADNSPLHF.

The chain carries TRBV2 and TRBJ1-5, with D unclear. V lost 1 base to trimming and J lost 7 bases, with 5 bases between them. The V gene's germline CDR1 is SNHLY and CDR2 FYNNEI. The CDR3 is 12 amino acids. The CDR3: CASSEEGQPQHF. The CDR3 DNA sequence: TGTGCCAGCAGTGAAGAAGGGCAGCCCCAGCATTTT.

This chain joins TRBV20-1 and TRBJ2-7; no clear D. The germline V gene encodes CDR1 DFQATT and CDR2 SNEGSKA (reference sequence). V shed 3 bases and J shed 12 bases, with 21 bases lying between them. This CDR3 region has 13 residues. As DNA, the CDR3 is TGCAGTGCTAGGAACCCTAGTTCTCTTTGGCCGTACTTC. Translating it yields CSARNPSSLWPYF.

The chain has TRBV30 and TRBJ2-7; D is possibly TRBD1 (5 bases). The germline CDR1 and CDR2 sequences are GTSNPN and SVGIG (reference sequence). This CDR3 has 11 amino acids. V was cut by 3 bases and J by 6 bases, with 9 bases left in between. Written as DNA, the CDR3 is TGTGCCTGGAGGGATAGGGGCGAGCAGTACTTC. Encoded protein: CAWRDRGEQYF.

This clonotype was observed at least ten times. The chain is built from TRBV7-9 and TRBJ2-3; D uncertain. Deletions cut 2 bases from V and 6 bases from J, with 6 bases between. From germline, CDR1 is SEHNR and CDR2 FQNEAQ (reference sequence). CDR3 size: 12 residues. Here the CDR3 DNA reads TGTGCCAGCAGCTTATCGGAGGATACGCAGTATTTT. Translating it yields CASSLSEDTQYF. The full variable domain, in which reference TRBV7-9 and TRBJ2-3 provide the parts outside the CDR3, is DTGVSQNPRHKITKRGQNVTFRCDPISEHNRLYWYRQTLGQGPEFLTYFQNEAQLEKSRLLSDRFSAERPKGSFSTLEIQRTEQGDSAMYLCASSLSEDTQYFGPGTRLTVL.

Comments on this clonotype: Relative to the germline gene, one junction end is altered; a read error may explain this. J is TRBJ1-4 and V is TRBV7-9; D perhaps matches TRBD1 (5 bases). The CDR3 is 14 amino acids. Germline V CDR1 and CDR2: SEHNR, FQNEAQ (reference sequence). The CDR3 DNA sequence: TGTGCTAGCAGCTCCGGGACGGATGATGAAAAACTGTTTTTT. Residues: CASSSGTDDEKLFF.

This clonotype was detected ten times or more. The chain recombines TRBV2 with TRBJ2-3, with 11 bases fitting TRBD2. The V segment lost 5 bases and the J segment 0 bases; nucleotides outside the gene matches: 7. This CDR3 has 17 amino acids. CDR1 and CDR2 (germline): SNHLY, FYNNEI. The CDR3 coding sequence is TGTGCCAGCAGTTCAAGGCTAGCGGGGGGCAGCACAGATACGCAGTATTTT. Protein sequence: CASSSRLAGGSTDTQYF.

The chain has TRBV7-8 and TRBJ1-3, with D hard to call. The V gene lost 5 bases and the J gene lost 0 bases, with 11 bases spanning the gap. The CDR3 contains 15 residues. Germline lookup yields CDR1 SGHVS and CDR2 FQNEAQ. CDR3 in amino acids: CASSVQVYSGNTIYF. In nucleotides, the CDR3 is TGTGCCAGCAGCGTTCAGGTTTACTCTGGAAACACCATATATTTT.

DNA for the CDR3: TGTGCCACCAGTAAGGCTTCGGGGACCTTTGCCGAGCAGTACTTC. Protein: CATSKASGTFAEQYF. The rearrangement uses TRBV15 and TRBJ2-5; D may be TRBD1 or TRBD2 (5 bases each). The better agreement between TRBJ2-7 and the DNA end casts doubt on the J call. The CDR3 runs to 15 residues. The V gene's germline CDR1 is LNHNV and CDR2 YYDKDF (reference sequence).

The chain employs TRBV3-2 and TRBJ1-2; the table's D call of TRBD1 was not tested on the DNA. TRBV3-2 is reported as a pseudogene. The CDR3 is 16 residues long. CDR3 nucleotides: TGTGCCAGCAGCCAAGTGGCGGGACAGGGAGACTATGGCTACACCTTC. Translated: CASSQVAGQGDYGYTF.

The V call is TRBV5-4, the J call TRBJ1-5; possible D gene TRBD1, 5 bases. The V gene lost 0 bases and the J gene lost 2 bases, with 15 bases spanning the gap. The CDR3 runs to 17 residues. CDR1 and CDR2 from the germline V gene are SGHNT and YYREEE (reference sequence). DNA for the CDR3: TGTGCCAGCAGCTTGGGACTAGCGGGGGGTGGCAATCAGCCCCAGCATTTT. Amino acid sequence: CASSLGLAGGGNQPQHF.

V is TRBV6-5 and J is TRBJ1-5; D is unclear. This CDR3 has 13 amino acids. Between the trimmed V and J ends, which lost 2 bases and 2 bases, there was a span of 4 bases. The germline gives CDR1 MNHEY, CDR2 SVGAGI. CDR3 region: CASSYKGNQPQHF. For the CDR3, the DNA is TGTGCCAGCAGTTACAAGGGCAATCAGCCCCAGCATTTT.